This T cell receptor (beta chain) was retrieved from a study of OX40 agonist ivuxolimab in advanced cancers. Produced via immunoSEQ multiplex PCR; TCRdb's table is partial and in-frame only. The sample gives about 110,000 clones, more than 85% of which show up once; 0.95% to 1.5% is in the top ten. Germline CDR1 SGHRS, CDR2 YFSETQ. The CDR3 spans 16 residues. V dropped 4 bases and J dropped 6; count of bases not matched to a gene: 8. The J gene is TRBJ2-1, the V gene TRBV5-1; 12 bases fit TRBD2. The receptor comes from an adult with an advanced solid tumor such as melanoma, head and neck, liver or kidney cancer. The material was CD4+ or CD8+ T cells sorted from blood, obtained in a trial of the OX40 agonist ivuxolimab. CDR3 region: CASSGLAGGPRNEQFF. In nucleotides, the CDR3 is TGCGCCAGCAGCGGGCTAGCGGGAGGGCCGCGCAATGAGCAGTTCTTC. The entire variable domain, with the rest obtained from reference TRBV5-1 and TRBJ2-1, is as follows: KAGVTQTPRYLIKTRGQQVTLSCSPISGHRSVSWYQQTPGQGLQFLFEYFSETQRNKGNFPGRFSGRQFSNSRSEMNVSTLELGDSALYLCASSGLAGGPRNEQFFGPGTRLTVL.